A selection of T cell receptor beta chains follows, all from one sample in a study of Graves' ophthalmopathy and Graves' hyperthyroidism. Each CDR3 protein gets one entry after TCRdb re-called the multiplex PCR reads with MiXCR. The table has approximately 700,000 distinct CDR3 sequences, approximately 39% seen once. The sample taken for sequencing was peripheral blood. These receptor sequences come from an adult man with Graves' ophthalmopathy. CDR3s include the opening cysteine and the closing phenylalanine or tryptophan. Each record gives: CDR3 length, J gene, D gene, V gene, clone size, CDR3 DNA, CDR3 protein. A D gene is named only where the DNA matches it firmly. Only some rows state a clone size, as once, few, many or a class for expanded clones.

cdr3_length: 15
j_call: TRBJ1-4
d_call: TRBD1
v_call: TRBV4-3
clone_size: many
cdr3_nt: TGCGCCAGCAGCCGACAGGGACAGGGTGGAGAAAAACTGTTTTTT
cdr3_aa: CASSRQGQGGEKLFF

cdr3_length: 14
j_call: TRBJ2-2
d_call: -
v_call: TRBV9
clone_size: -
cdr3_nt: TGTGCCAGCAGCTCCGGGGGAGGACCCGGGGAGCTGTTTTTT
cdr3_aa: CASSSGGGPGELFF

cdr3_length: 14
j_call: TRBJ1-4
d_call: -
v_call: TRBV9
clone_size: -
cdr3_nt: TGTGCCAGCAGCTCGAGGTCAGGGGATGAAAAACTGTTTTTT
cdr3_aa: CASSSRSGDEKLFF

cdr3_length: 16
j_call: TRBJ1-1
d_call: TRBD1
v_call: TRBV18
clone_size: -
cdr3_nt: TGTGCCAGCTCACCACCGGGACAGGGGACCAGGACTGAAGCTTTCTTT
cdr3_aa: CASSPPGQGTRTEAFF

cdr3_length: 14
j_call: TRBJ1-6
d_call: TRBD1
v_call: TRBV6-5
clone_size: many
cdr3_nt: TGTGCCAGCAGACTGGACAGGGAGGATTCACCCCTCCACTTT
cdr3_aa: CASRLDREDSPLHF

cdr3_length: 14
j_call: TRBJ1-5
d_call: -
v_call: TRBV27
clone_size: few
cdr3_nt: TGTGCCACCGCCCCTAGGGGTGGCAATCAGCCCCAGCATTTT
cdr3_aa: CATAPRGGNQPQHF

cdr3_length: 15
j_call: TRBJ2-5
d_call: TRBD2
v_call: TRBV7-8
clone_size: many
cdr3_nt: TGTGCCAGCAGCTTAGCTAGCGGGAGCGGGGAGACCCAGTACTTC
cdr3_aa: CASSLASGSGETQYF

cdr3_length: 12
j_call: TRBJ1-2
d_call: -
v_call: TRBV19
clone_size: many
cdr3_nt: TGTGCCAGTAGCCGGGCGGCGGATGGCTACACCTTC
cdr3_aa: CASSRAADGYTF

cdr3_length: 14
j_call: TRBJ2-5
d_call: -
v_call: TRBV7-9
clone_size: -
cdr3_nt: TGTGCCAGCAGCTTAGCTATAGGTCAGGAGACCCAGTACTTC
cdr3_aa: CASSLAIGQETQYF

cdr3_length: 14
j_call: TRBJ2-7
d_call: -
v_call: TRBV9
clone_size: many
cdr3_nt: TGTGCCAGCAGCACCGGGAAGTTTCCCTACGAGCAGTACTTC
cdr3_aa: CASSTGKFPYEQYF

cdr3_length: 14
j_call: TRBJ2-1
d_call: TRBD2
v_call: TRBV29-1
clone_size: -
cdr3_nt: TGCAGCGTTGCCCCTAGCGGAGACTACAATGAGCAGTTCTTC
cdr3_aa: CSVAPSGDYNEQFF

cdr3_length: 14
j_call: TRBJ1-2
d_call: -
v_call: TRBV10-3
clone_size: -
cdr3_nt: TGTGCCATCAGTGTAGTGGAGGCGGGAGGAGGCTACACCTTC
cdr3_aa: CAISVVEAGGGYTF

cdr3_length: 17
j_call: TRBJ2-3
d_call: TRBD1
v_call: TRBV10-3
clone_size: -
cdr3_nt: TGTGCCACCGAAGACCCCGGGACAGGGGTGGGCACAGATACGCAGTATTTT
cdr3_aa: CATEDPGTGVGTDTQYF

cdr3_length: 14
j_call: TRBJ1-3
d_call: -
v_call: TRBV29-1
clone_size: once
cdr3_nt: TGCAGCGTTGAAGTCAAGGGTCCGGCAAACACCATATATTTT
cdr3_aa: CSVEVKGPANTIYF

cdr3_length: 12
j_call: TRBJ2-2
d_call: -
v_call: TRBV10-3
clone_size: -
cdr3_nt: TGTGCCATCAGTGAGACTAGCGGGGAGCTGTTTTTT
cdr3_aa: CAISETSGELFF

cdr3_length: 15
j_call: TRBJ1-2
d_call: -
v_call: TRBV11-3
clone_size: many
cdr3_nt: TGTGCCAGCAGCTTGTTTGGCAGCCAAAACTATGGCTACACCTTC
cdr3_aa: CASSLFGSQNYGYTF

cdr3_length: 13
j_call: TRBJ2-7
d_call: -
v_call: TRBV7-3
clone_size: many
cdr3_nt: TGTGCCAGCAGCTTGGGGCAGGGTCGCGAGCAGTACTTC
cdr3_aa: CASSLGQGREQYF

cdr3_length: 12
j_call: TRBJ1-2
d_call: -
v_call: TRBV14
clone_size: -
cdr3_nt: TGTGCCAGCAGCCAAGTTGGGACGGCACTCACCTTC
cdr3_aa: CASSQVGTALTF

cdr3_length: 15
j_call: TRBJ1-2
d_call: TRBD1
v_call: TRBV24-1
clone_size: -
cdr3_nt: TGTGCCAGCAGACCTAACAGGGGGCAAGTGTACGGCTACACCTTC
cdr3_aa: CASRPNRGQVYGYTF

cdr3_length: 12
j_call: TRBJ1-5
d_call: -
v_call: TRBV10-3
clone_size: few
cdr3_nt: TGTGCCATCAGTGAGTCAGAGGAGACCCAGCATTTT
cdr3_aa: CAISESEETQHF

cdr3_length: 15
j_call: TRBJ1-2
d_call: -
v_call: TRBV7-9
clone_size: many
cdr3_nt: TGTGCCAGCAGCCCGGGACTTTCTCGGGGGTATGGCTACACCTTC
cdr3_aa: CASSPGLSRGYGYTF

cdr3_length: 16
j_call: TRBJ1-1
d_call: -
v_call: TRBV3-1
clone_size: many
cdr3_nt: TGTGCCAGCAGCCACGCGTACGGAAACAGGAACACTGAAGCTTTCTTT
cdr3_aa: CASSHAYGNRNTEAFF

cdr3_length: 16
j_call: TRBJ2-7
d_call: -
v_call: TRBV25-1
clone_size: once
cdr3_nt: TGTGCCAGCAGCTTAGGACCAAGGGGGACTCCCGCCGAGCAGTACTTC
cdr3_aa: CASSLGPRGTPAEQYF

cdr3_length: 13
j_call: TRBJ1-4
d_call: -
v_call: TRBV20-1
clone_size: many
cdr3_nt: TGCAGTGCTTACAGTGCAACTAATGAAAAACTGTTTTTT
cdr3_aa: CSAYSATNEKLFF

cdr3_length: 15
j_call: TRBJ1-3
d_call: -
v_call: TRBV6-1
clone_size: few
cdr3_nt: TGTGCCAGCAGTGAGGGGGGTGGACATCGAAACACCATATATTTT
cdr3_aa: CASSEGGGHRNTIYF

cdr3_length: 12
j_call: TRBJ1-4
d_call: -
v_call: TRBV29-1
clone_size: -
cdr3_nt: TGCAGCGTTCGGACCACGGATGAAAAACTGTTTTTT
cdr3_aa: CSVRTTDEKLFF

cdr3_length: 18
j_call: TRBJ2-5
d_call: TRBD2
v_call: TRBV9
clone_size: few
cdr3_nt: TGTGCCAGCAGCGCCGGGACTAGCGGGGGGGCAAGCGGTGAGACCCAGTACTTC
cdr3_aa: CASSAGTSGGASGETQYF

cdr3_length: 14
j_call: TRBJ2-2
d_call: TRBD1
v_call: TRBV24-1
clone_size: -
cdr3_nt: TGTGCCACCAGTGCAACCGGGACAGAGGCCGAGCTGTTTTTT
cdr3_aa: CATSATGTEAELFF

cdr3_length: 14
j_call: TRBJ2-1
d_call: TRBD2
v_call: TRBV20-1
clone_size: -
cdr3_nt: TGCAGTGCTAGAGGACTAGCGGCCTACAATGAGCAGTTCTTC
cdr3_aa: CSARGLAAYNEQFF

cdr3_length: 15
j_call: TRBJ1-6
d_call: -
v_call: TRBV2
clone_size: many
cdr3_nt: TGTGCCAGCAGTGAGTCAGTCACAACCATTTCACCCCTCCACTTT
cdr3_aa: CASSESVTTISPLHF

cdr3_length: 14
j_call: TRBJ1-1
d_call: -
v_call: TRBV14
clone_size: few
cdr3_nt: TGTGCCAGCTTCGTAAGGGACACCAACACTGAAGCTTTCTTT
cdr3_aa: CASFVRDTNTEAFF

cdr3_length: 13
j_call: TRBJ1-6
d_call: TRBD1
v_call: TRBV10-3
clone_size: -
cdr3_nt: TGTGCCATCAGCCGGACAGGGCTCTCACCCCTCCACTTT
cdr3_aa: CAISRTGLSPLHF

cdr3_length: 22
j_call: TRBJ2-2
d_call: -
v_call: TRBV7-2
clone_size: -
cdr3_nt: TGTGCCAGCAGCTTGAACCCCTCATATCCCATCCCCCCCGGGCTGAGAACCCGGGAGCTGTTTTTT
cdr3_aa: CASSLNPSYPIPPGLRTRELFF

cdr3_length: 16
j_call: TRBJ2-2
d_call: TRBD1
v_call: TRBV25-1
clone_size: -
cdr3_nt: TGTGCCAGCAGTGATGCCGGGACAGTTAACACCGGGGAGCTGTTTTTT
cdr3_aa: CASSDAGTVNTGELFF

cdr3_length: 15
j_call: TRBJ1-1
d_call: TRBD1
v_call: TRBV6-1
clone_size: few
cdr3_nt: TGTGCCAGCAGGGGACAGGGGGGACTGAACACTGAAGCTTTCTTT
cdr3_aa: CASRGQGGLNTEAFF

cdr3_length: 11
j_call: TRBJ1-2
d_call: TRBD1
v_call: TRBV29-1
clone_size: -
cdr3_nt: TGCAGCGTGAGGGACAGCTATGGCTACACCTTC
cdr3_aa: CSVRDSYGYTF

cdr3_length: 14
j_call: TRBJ2-5
d_call: -
v_call: TRBV7-8
clone_size: many
cdr3_nt: TGTGCCAGCAGCTTAGTTCTGGGTCTGGAGACCCAGTACTTC
cdr3_aa: CASSLVLGLETQYF

cdr3_length: 13
j_call: TRBJ2-5
d_call: -
v_call: TRBV4-2
clone_size: few
cdr3_nt: TGTGCCAGCAGCGCCCCAGAGGGGGAGACCCAGTACTTC
cdr3_aa: CASSAPEGETQYF

cdr3_length: 14
j_call: TRBJ1-2
d_call: -
v_call: TRBV29-1
clone_size: -
cdr3_nt: TGCAGCTCTAAGCGAGAGACGGGGAACTATGGCTACACCTTC
cdr3_aa: CSSKRETGNYGYTF

cdr3_length: 16
j_call: TRBJ2-6
d_call: TRBD1
v_call: TRBV20-1
clone_size: many
cdr3_nt: TGCAGTGCTAGACTCCAGGGGGCTCGTGGGGCCAACGTCCTGACTTTC
cdr3_aa: CSARLQGARGANVLTF

cdr3_length: 14
j_call: TRBJ2-7
d_call: TRBD2
v_call: TRBV10-3
clone_size: few
cdr3_nt: TGTGCCATCAGGGGGGGGGGTGTCTCCTACGAGCAGTACTTC
cdr3_aa: CAIRGGGVSYEQYF

cdr3_length: 16
j_call: TRBJ2-7
d_call: -
v_call: TRBV27
clone_size: -
cdr3_nt: TGTGCCAGCAGTTTAGCGGCTGGGCGGAGTAGCTACGAGCAGTACTTC
cdr3_aa: CASSLAAGRSSYEQYF

cdr3_length: 13
j_call: TRBJ1-1
d_call: TRBD1
v_call: TRBV19
clone_size: -
cdr3_nt: TGTGCCAGTAGTAACAGGGGGCCTGGTGAAGCTTTCTTT
cdr3_aa: CASSNRGPGEAFF

cdr3_length: 14
j_call: TRBJ2-2
d_call: TRBD2
v_call: TRBV12-3/TRBV12-4
clone_size: many
cdr3_nt: TGTGCCAGCACCCTAGCGGGAGTTTATGGGGAGCTGTTTTTT
cdr3_aa: CASTLAGVYGELFF

cdr3_length: 15
j_call: TRBJ2-5
d_call: TRBD1
v_call: TRBV19
clone_size: -
cdr3_nt: TGTGCCAGTAGTATTTTAGGGACAGAAAAAGAGACCCAGTACTTC
cdr3_aa: CASSILGTEKETQYF

cdr3_length: 16
j_call: TRBJ1-2
d_call: -
v_call: TRBV5-6
clone_size: few
cdr3_nt: TGTGCCAGCAGCTTCATCGCGGCGGGACGGGGCTATGGCTACACCTTC
cdr3_aa: CASSFIAAGRGYGYTF

cdr3_length: 15
j_call: TRBJ1-5
d_call: -
v_call: TRBV15
clone_size: -
cdr3_nt: TGTGCCACCAGCAGAGGACAGGAAGGGTATCAGCCCCAGCATTTT
cdr3_aa: CATSRGQEGYQPQHF

cdr3_length: 10
j_call: TRBJ1-1
d_call: -
v_call: TRBV9
clone_size: -
cdr3_nt: TGTGCCAGGACCAGCGCTGAAGCTTTCTTT
cdr3_aa: CARTSAEAFF

cdr3_length: 14
j_call: TRBJ2-7
d_call: -
v_call: TRBV12-3/TRBV12-4
clone_size: -
cdr3_nt: TGTGCCAGCAGCTCCCGTGAAGGGCCCTTCGAGCAGTACTTC
cdr3_aa: CASSSREGPFEQYF

cdr3_length: 13
j_call: TRBJ2-2
d_call: -
v_call: TRBV12-3/TRBV12-4
clone_size: -
cdr3_nt: TGTGCCGGCCGAGGCACTAACACCGGGGAGCTGTTTTTT
cdr3_aa: CAGRGTNTGELFF

cdr3_length: 13
j_call: TRBJ1-1
d_call: -
v_call: TRBV2
clone_size: many
cdr3_nt: TGTGCCAGCAGTCCGGAGGCTAACACTGAAGCTTTCTTT
cdr3_aa: CASSPEANTEAFF

cdr3_length: 15
j_call: TRBJ1-2
d_call: TRBD1
v_call: TRBV6-5
clone_size: few
cdr3_nt: TGTGCCAGCAGGGACCGGACAGGGGCTAACTATGGCTACACCTTC
cdr3_aa: CASRDRTGANYGYTF

cdr3_length: 14
j_call: TRBJ1-2
d_call: -
v_call: TRBV2
clone_size: many
cdr3_nt: TGTGCCACCGGCAAACAGGCCAATAACTATGGCTACACCTTC
cdr3_aa: CATGKQANNYGYTF

cdr3_length: 13
j_call: TRBJ1-2
d_call: -
v_call: TRBV2
clone_size: many
cdr3_nt: TGTGCCAGCACCCCGGAGGGGAACTATGGCTACACCTTC
cdr3_aa: CASTPEGNYGYTF

cdr3_length: 12
j_call: TRBJ1-1
d_call: -
v_call: TRBV7-9
clone_size: -
cdr3_nt: TGTGCCAGCAGCTACCTACGAGAGGGGGAGGACTTT
cdr3_aa: CASSYLREGEDF

cdr3_length: 14
j_call: TRBJ1-2
d_call: -
v_call: TRBV2
clone_size: many
cdr3_nt: TGTGCCAACCTTGACAACTCAAGAAACTATGGCTACACCTTC
cdr3_aa: CANLDNSRNYGYTF

cdr3_length: 13
j_call: TRBJ1-2
d_call: -
v_call: TRBV10-3
clone_size: -
cdr3_nt: TGTGCCATCAGGGAGGAGGGCACCTATGGCTACACCTTC
cdr3_aa: CAIREEGTYGYTF

cdr3_length: 14
j_call: TRBJ1-3
d_call: -
v_call: TRBV2
clone_size: many
cdr3_nt: TGTGCCAGCAGTGCAGGGAACTCTGGAAACACCATATATTTT
cdr3_aa: CASSAGNSGNTIYF

cdr3_length: 15
j_call: TRBJ1-3
d_call: -
v_call: TRBV10-3
clone_size: -
cdr3_nt: TGTGCCATCAGTCTACAAGGGAGCCCTGGAAACACCATATATTTT
cdr3_aa: CAISLQGSPGNTIYF

cdr3_length: 15
j_call: TRBJ1-4
d_call: -
v_call: TRBV13
clone_size: many
cdr3_nt: TGTGCCAGCAGCTTATCCGCCCGAGCTAATGAAAAACTGTTTTTT
cdr3_aa: CASSLSARANEKLFF